The present TCR beta chain was sequenced within a study of shared clonotypes between healthy human individuals. Study background: Plates per donor: three CD4 naive, three CD4 memory, two CD8 naive, one CD8 memory. Study-wide points: A limitation of the genetic and exposure-history diversity represented arose from few donors. Roughly 4.7% was the fraction of naive CD4 clonotypes found shared across several donors. Clonotypes which were not shared had lower generation probabilities than clonotypes that all four donors shared.

With respect to this clone: Its specificity is not known.

Trimming stripped 5 bases from V and 4 bases from J, with 18 bases between. Germline CDR1 is SGHAT and CDR2 is FQNNGV. This CDR3 contains 15 residues. Naive CD8 cells lacked CD45RO, underwent positive selection for CCR7 and left out terminally differentiated effector memory CD45RA+ cells. Produced via immunoSEQ multiplex PCR; TCRdb's table is partial and in-frame only. Here the sample spans about 680,000 clones, around 90% being singletons. The sequence came from a man in his thirties or forties in good health. Sequenced: naive CD8+ T cells sorted from blood. The rearrangement uses TRBV11-2 and TRBJ2-7; maybe TRBD2 (6 bases). The chain's CDR3 is CASSPHPGVGYEQYF. The CDR3 bases are TGTGCCAGCAGCCCCCACCCGGGAGTCGGATACGAGCAGTACTTC.